Shown below are 16 T cell receptor beta chains from a single sample sequenced in a study of cytomegalovirus exposure and HLA in healthy donors. Assay used: immunoSEQ multiplex PCR; TCRdb lists only in-frame clones, some missing. Here the sample spans some 240,000 clones, approximately 84% being singletons. Sequenced material: PBMCs. All receptors derive from a woman in her twenties or thirties in good health and CMV-seropositive.

The V gene is TRBV30, the J gene TRBJ2-1, with 9 positions matching TRBD2. Germline V gene lookup returns CDR1 GTSNPN and CDR2 SVGIG (reference sequence). The CDR3 contains 13 residues. Here the CDR3 DNA reads TGTGGCAGGGGCGGGAGGGGTGGGGTAGAGCAGTTCTTC. Translating gives CGRGGRGGVEQFF.

This CDR3 reads CASSLVTSGTQETQYF. The CDR3 region has the DNA TGCGCCAGCAGCTTGGTGACTAGCGGGACCCAAGAGACCCAGTACTTC. The rearrangement links TRBV5-1 to TRBJ2-5, with 11 bases matching TRBD2. V was pared by 0 bases and J by 1 base, with 2 bases of the junction left unmatched. This CDR3 has 16 residues. Germline CDR1 reads SGHRS; CDR2 reads YFSETQ.

The J gene is TRBJ2-5, the V gene TRBV4-2, with 8 nucleotides matching TRBD2. Germline CDR1 LGHNA, CDR2 YNFKEQ. This CDR3 region has 15 residues. J lost 5 bases, V lost 0 bases, and 5 bases had no gene match. CDR3 in amino acids: CASSQERTGGETQYF. The CDR3 nucleotides are TGTGCCAGCAGCCAAGAGAGGACGGGAGGGGAGACCCAGTACTTC.

The chain uses TRBV28 and TRBJ1-2; weak D call: TRBD1 (6 bases). The length of the CDR3 is 13 residues. Trimming removed 7 bases at V and 4 bases at J, with 13 bases between. Germline assignment: CDR1 MDHEN and CDR2 SYDVKM. CDR3 amino acids: CASTIHRAYGYTF. CDR3 DNA: TGTGCCAGCACAATTCACAGGGCCTATGGCTACACCTTC.

The rearrangement uses TRBV11-2 and TRBJ2-2; maybe TRBD1 (5 bases). Germline V CDR1 and CDR2: SGHAT, FQNNGV. The CDR3 has 16 residues. V was clipped by 5 bases and J by 3 bases, with 16 bases between them. CDR3 in DNA: TGTGCCAGCAGCCACATCAGGGTAGAGGACACCGGGGAGCTGTTTTTT. Protein product: CASSHIRVEDTGELFF.

The chain links TRBV9 to TRBJ2-7, with a tentative D call TRBD1 (6 bases). The CDR3 runs to 15 residues. Germline values: CDR1 SGDLS, CDR2 YYNGEE. V was clipped by 1 base and J by 6 bases, with 17 bases between them. CDR3 coding DNA: TGTGCCAGCAGCGTACAGGGGAGTCTAGCTGCCGAGCAGTACTTC. This sequence encodes CASSVQGSLAAEQYF.

V usage is TRBV28 and J usage is TRBJ2-7; 10 bases align to TRBD2. The germline V gene has CDR1 MDHEN and CDR2 SYDVKM. The CDR3 sequence is 15 residues long. V shed 4 bases, J shed 1 base, and the junction held 4 bases outside the gene matches. DNA of the CDR3: TGTGCCAGCAGTTCCACTAGCGGGACATCCTACGAGCAGTACTTC. Its translation is CASSSTSGTSYEQYF. Filled out from reference TRBV28 and TRBJ2-7, the complete variable domain reads DVKVTQSSRYLVKRTGEKVFLECVQDMDHENMFWYRQDPGLGLRLIYFSYDVKMKEKGDIPEGYSVSREKKERFSLILESASTNQTSMYLCASSSTSGTSYEQYFGPGTRLTVT.

The chain combines TRBV7-2 with TRBJ2-7; TRBD2 matches at 7 bases. The CDR3 sequence is 15 residues long. V shed 6 bases and J 2 bases; nucleotides not matched to a gene: 10. Germline CDR1 is SGHTA and CDR2 is FQGNSA. The DNA of the CDR3 is TGTGCCAGCAGGATCGCCTACAGCGGGGCCTACGAGCAGTACTTC. Its protein is CASRIAYSGAYEQYF. The full variable domain, in which reference TRBV7-2 and TRBJ2-7 provide the parts outside the CDR3, is GAGVSQSPSNKVTEKGKDVELRCDPISGHTALYWYRQSLGQGLEFLIYFQGNSAPDKSGLPSDRFSAERTGGSVSTLTIQRTQQEDSAVYLCASRIAYSGAYEQYFGPGTRLTVT.

This chain links TRBV11-3 with TRBJ2-7; tentative D call: TRBD2 (5 bases). The CDR3 covers 12 residues. Germline V CDR1 and CDR2: SGHNT, YENEEA. V was clipped by 5 bases and J by 5 bases, with 10 bases between them. This CDR3 is CASSPPGDEQYF. The CDR3 region has the DNA TGTGCCAGCAGCCCCCCCGGGGACGAGCAGTACTTC.

Turning to this clone: Within the sample, other DNA sequences also encode this same CDR3. V usage is TRBV5-4 and J usage is TRBJ2-7; D is unresolved. V was shortened by 0 bases and J by 1 base, with 5 bases between the two germline ends. The CDR3 consists of 13 residues. Germline assignment: CDR1 SGHNT and CDR2 YYREEE (reference sequence). The CDR3 reads CASSLGSSYEQYF. In nucleotides, the CDR3 is TGTGCCAGCAGCTTGGGTAGTTCCTACGAGCAGTACTTC.

V usage is TRBV2 and J usage is TRBJ1-1; no firm D call. This CDR3 spans 16 amino acids. In germline, CDR1 is SNHLY, CDR2 FYNNEI. Trimming took 6 bases from V and 0 from J, leaving 17 bases between them. The CDR3 loop reads CASSVLLGSMNTEAFF. CDR3 bases: TGTGCCAGCAGCGTCCTTTTAGGGAGCATGAACACTGAAGCTTTCTTT.

The chain combines TRBV30 with TRBJ2-7, with 11 bases identical to TRBD2. CDR3 size: 13 residues. The germline CDR1 and CDR2 sequences are GTSNPN and SVGIG (reference sequence). J lost 5 bases, V lost 3 bases, and 3 bases had no gene match. CDR3 sequence reads: CAWRTSGIHEQYF. In DNA form, the CDR3 reads TGTGCCTGGAGGACTAGCGGGATCCACGAGCAGTACTTC.

Written as DNA, the CDR3 is TGTGCCAGCAGCTTGGGCGCCTACGAGCAGTACTTC. Its translation is CASSLGAYEQYF. The chain carries TRBV5-5 and TRBJ2-7; D not certain. The CDR3 loop spans 12 amino acids. Germline V gene sequence: CDR1 SGHKS, CDR2 YYEKEE (reference sequence). V lost 0 bases and J lost 2, with 3 bases in between.

The J gene is TRBJ2-3, the V gene TRBV11-3, with 9 bases that match TRBD1. V was pared by 3 bases and J by 4 bases, with 2 bases of the junction left unmatched. From germline, CDR1 is SGHNT and CDR2 YENEEA. The CDR3 has 14 amino acids. The CDR3 is CASSLGTGPDTQYF. The CDR3 coding sequence is TGTGCCAGCAGCTTGGGGACAGGGCCAGATACGCAGTATTTT.

This chain joins TRBV5-1 and TRBJ2-2; TRBD2 matches at 8 bases. J lost 4 bases, V lost 5 bases, and 7 bases had no gene match. CDR1 and CDR2 (germline): SGHRS, YFSETQ. The CDR3 covers 15 residues. DNA for the CDR3: TGCGCCAGCAGTAGGACTAGCTATACCACCGGGGAGCTGTTTTTT. This encodes CASSRTSYTTGELFF.

V gene TRBV5-6 combines with J gene TRBJ1-4; D is ambiguous. The germline V and J ends were trimmed by 4 bases and 6 bases, with 19 bases remaining between them. Germline assignment: CDR1 SGHDT and CDR2 YYEEEE. This CDR3 is 16 amino acids long. CDR3: CASSPLRARSHEKLFF. CDR3 nucleotides: TGTGCCAGCAGCCCTCTTCGTGCTAGGTCTCATGAAAAACTGTTTTTT.